This T cell receptor (beta chain) was sequenced for a study of glioma-infiltrating T cells (dated by TCRdb to about 2016). In the study overall: The low-grade gliomas were WHO grade II oligodendrogliomas or astrocytomas, while the glioblastomas were WHO grade IV tumors sampled at initial diagnosis rather than at recurrent diagnosis. For blood libraries, the target was about 4- to 10-fold sequencing coverage of 850,000 to 1,000,000 peripheral T cells. To measure how far tissue and blood T-cell populations diverged, each tissue-infiltrating repertoire was compared against the peripheral blood repertoire of the same patient. Dexamethasone was administered to glioma patients for six or fewer days before surgery. Glioma tissue, non-neoplastic brain tissue and matched peripheral blood mononuclear cells were used as sources from which TCR alpha- and beta-chain repertoires were sequenced. The paired cohort was made up of three low-grade glioma patients, about 8 primary glioblastoma patients and three non-glioma patients who contributed non-neoplastic brain tissue. The full study reports these points: Patients with low tissue-blood divergence were marked by a signature set of shared blood CDR3 motifs, and this signature set was depleted in highly divergent patients. VJ-independent divergence between tissue and blood was lower than expected in non-neoplastic patients but higher than expected in all gliomas, particularly low-grade gliomas. Group comparisons rested on small numbers: three non-neoplastic, three low-grade glioma and roughly 8 glioblastoma patients. Tissue and blood shared very few CDR3 sequences, a result attributed to high CDR3 diversity and limited sampling.

For CDR1 and CDR2, the germline V gene lists MNHNS and SASEGT. Germline trimming: 6 bases from V, 5 bases from J; junction bases outside gene matches: 3. The CDR3 holds 13 amino acids from the cysteine to the phenylalanine. Only the CDR3 part of the read is kept: 39 bases, read in frame from the first base. This clonotype came up many times. Its antigen is not yet known. No qualities accompany the bases; no much larger clone lies one base away. Immediately after resection, surgical brain or tumor specimens were cryofrozen in liquid nitrogen, with peripheral blood cells collected concurrently. TCR alpha and beta CDR3 regions were amplified with the iRepertoire nested amplicon-rescue multiplex PCR (arm-PCR) platform from RNA. For one-step reverse transcription and amplification, about 95-450 ng of tissue mRNA or PBMC total RNA was used as input. Following bead purification, Illumina adapters were added by a secondary multiplex PCR, and libraries between 200 and 400 bp were gel-purified. Libraries carried internal 6-nucleotide barcodes used for demultiplexing. The libraries were sequenced on an Illumina MiSeq using 2x220 or 2x250 nucleotide paired-end reads. The study's processing was this. Paired reads were merged using FLASH 1.2.11 and were aligned to the GRCh37 human genome using BWA-MEM, after which TRA and TRB reads were extracted. V and J assignment used an IMGT-derived reference of cassette sequences and CDR3 motifs that included pseudogenes. Reads were translated in three frames, and productive CDR3s were defined as those with a C...FGXG motif and no stop codons. Unique combinations of V-J cassette pair and CDR3 amino acid sequence were defined as clonotypes. Reads were filtered by Hamming distance, thresholded by each sample's sequence error rate in mapped regions. The raw public data were reprocessed by TCRdb itself: fastp quality trimming at Q25, MiXCR clonotype calling, in-frame beta chains only. Each CDR3 protein gets just one entry, which takes the most common genes and DNA from the rows behind it. For this entry, the V and J calls and clone size follow TCRdb and not the study's own pipeline. Within this sample are more than 350,000 distinct CDR3 sequences, with roughly two fifths of them counted one time only. The ten most abundant clones make up more than 10% of the sample.

The source is a human donor with low-grade glioma or glioblastoma, undergoing nonglioma brain surgery, or in good health (not recorded which). Source material: glioma tissue, nonneoplastic brain tissue, or PBMCs (not recorded which). The rearranged segments are TRBV6-1 and TRBJ2-7; the central 11 bases match TRBD1. The CDR3 region reads CASRDRGRDEQYF. The DNA is TGTGCCAGCAGGGACAGGGGGCGCGACGAGCAGTACTTC.